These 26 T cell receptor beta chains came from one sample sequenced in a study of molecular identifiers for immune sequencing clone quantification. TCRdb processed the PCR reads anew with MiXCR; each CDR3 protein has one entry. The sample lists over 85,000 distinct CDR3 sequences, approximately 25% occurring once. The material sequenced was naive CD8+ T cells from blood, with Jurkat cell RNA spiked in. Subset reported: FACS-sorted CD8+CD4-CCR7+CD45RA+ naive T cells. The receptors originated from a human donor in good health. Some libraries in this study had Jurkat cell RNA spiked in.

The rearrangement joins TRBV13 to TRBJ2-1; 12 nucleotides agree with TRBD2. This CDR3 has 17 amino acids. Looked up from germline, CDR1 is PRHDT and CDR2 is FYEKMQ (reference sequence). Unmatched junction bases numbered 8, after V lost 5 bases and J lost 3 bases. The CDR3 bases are TGTGCCAGCAGCCCAACACTACTAGCGGGGGGCTACAATGAGCAGTTCTTC. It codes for CASSPTLLAGGYNEQFF.

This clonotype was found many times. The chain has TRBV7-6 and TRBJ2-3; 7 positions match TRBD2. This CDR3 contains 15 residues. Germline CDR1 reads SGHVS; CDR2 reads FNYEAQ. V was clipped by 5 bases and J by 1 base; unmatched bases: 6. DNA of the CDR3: TGTGCCAGCAGCCCGAGTCGGGGGGGCACAGATACGCAGTATTTT. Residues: CASSPSRGGTDTQYF.

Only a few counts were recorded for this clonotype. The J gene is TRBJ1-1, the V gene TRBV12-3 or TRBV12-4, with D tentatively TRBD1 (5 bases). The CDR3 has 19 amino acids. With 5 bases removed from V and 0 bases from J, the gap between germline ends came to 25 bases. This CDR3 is CASSAGGKPDFVMNTEAFF. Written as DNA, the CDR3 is TGTGCCAGCAGTGCTGGGGGGAAACCCGACTTCGTCATGAACACTGAAGCTTTCTTT.

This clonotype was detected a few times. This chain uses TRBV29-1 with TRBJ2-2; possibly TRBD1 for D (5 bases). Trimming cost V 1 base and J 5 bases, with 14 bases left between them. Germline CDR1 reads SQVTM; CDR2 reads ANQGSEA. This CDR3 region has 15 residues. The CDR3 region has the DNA TGCAGCGTTGAAGTTGGGGCCTATGGAACCGGGGAGCTGTTTTTT. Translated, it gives CSVEVGAYGTGELFF.

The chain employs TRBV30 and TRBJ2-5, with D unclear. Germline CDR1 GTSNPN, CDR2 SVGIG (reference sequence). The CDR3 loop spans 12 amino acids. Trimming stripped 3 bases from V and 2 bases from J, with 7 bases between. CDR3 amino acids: CAWSQVQETQYF. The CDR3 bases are TGTGCCTGGAGCCAGGTTCAAGAGACCCAGTACTTC.

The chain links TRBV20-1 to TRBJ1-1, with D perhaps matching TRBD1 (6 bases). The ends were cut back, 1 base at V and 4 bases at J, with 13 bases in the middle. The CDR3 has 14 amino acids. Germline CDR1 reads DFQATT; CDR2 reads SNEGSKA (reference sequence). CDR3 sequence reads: CSARVLQGPTEAFF. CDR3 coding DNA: TGCAGTGCTAGAGTTTTACAGGGCCCCACTGAAGCTTTCTTT.

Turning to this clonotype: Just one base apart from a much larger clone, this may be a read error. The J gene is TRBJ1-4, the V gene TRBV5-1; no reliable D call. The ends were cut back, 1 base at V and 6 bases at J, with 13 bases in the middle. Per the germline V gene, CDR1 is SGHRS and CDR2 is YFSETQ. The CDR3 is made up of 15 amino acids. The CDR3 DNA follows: TGCGCCAGCAGCTTGTCCTGGAGGCCCGATGAAAAACTGTTTTTT. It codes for CASSLSWRPDEKLFF.

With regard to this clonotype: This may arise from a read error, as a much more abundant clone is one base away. CDR3 coding DNA: TGTGCCAGCAGCTTGGGTCTGGGCGGCCTGAGCACTGAAGCTTTCTTT. It is translated as CASSLGLGGLSTEAFF. The rearrangement joins TRBV7-9 to TRBJ1-1; D gene ambiguous. With 3 bases removed from V and 4 bases from J, the gap between germline ends came to 18 bases. The CDR3 contains 16 residues. In germline, CDR1 is SEHNR, CDR2 FQNEAQ (reference sequence).

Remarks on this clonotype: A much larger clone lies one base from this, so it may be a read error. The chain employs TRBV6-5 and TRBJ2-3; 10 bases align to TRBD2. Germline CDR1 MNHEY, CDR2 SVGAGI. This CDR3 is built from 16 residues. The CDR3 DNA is TGTGCCAGCAGACTTCTAGCGGGGGCCACCACAGATACGCGGTATTTT. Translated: CASRLLAGATTDTRYF.

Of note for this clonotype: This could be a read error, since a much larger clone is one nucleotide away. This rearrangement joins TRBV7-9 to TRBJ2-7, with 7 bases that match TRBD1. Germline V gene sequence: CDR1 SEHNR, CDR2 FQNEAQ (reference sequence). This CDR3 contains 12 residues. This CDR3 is CASSTTGNELYF. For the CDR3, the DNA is TGTGCCAGCAGCACGACAGGGAACGAGCTGTACTTC.

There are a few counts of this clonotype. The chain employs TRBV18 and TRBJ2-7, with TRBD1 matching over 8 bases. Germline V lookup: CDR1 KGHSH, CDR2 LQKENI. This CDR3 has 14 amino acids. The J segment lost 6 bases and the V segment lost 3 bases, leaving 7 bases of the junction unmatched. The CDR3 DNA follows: TGTGCCAGCTCACCGACAGGGGATTCGAGCGAGCAGTACTTC. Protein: CASSPTGDSSEQYF.

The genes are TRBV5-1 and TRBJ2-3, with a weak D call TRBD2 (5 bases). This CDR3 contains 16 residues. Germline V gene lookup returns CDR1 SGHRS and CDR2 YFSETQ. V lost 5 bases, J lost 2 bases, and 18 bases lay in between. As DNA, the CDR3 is TGCGCCAGCAGGGCTCGATCGGGGAGATTCACAGATACGCAGTATTTT. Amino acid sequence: CASRARSGRFTDTQYF.

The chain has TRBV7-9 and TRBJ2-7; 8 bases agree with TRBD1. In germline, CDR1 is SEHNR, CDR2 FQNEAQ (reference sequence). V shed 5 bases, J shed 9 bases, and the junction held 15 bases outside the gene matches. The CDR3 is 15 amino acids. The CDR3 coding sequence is TGTGCCAGCAGCCCAGCCCAGGGGGCTTTTAACGCGCAGTACTTC. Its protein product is CASSPAQGAFNAQYF.

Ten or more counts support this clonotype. The CDR3 loop reads CASSTTGLTDTQYF. In DNA, the CDR3 is TGTGCCAGCAGCACGACAGGGCTCACAGATACGCAGTATTTT. The chain has TRBV9 and TRBJ2-3, with 7 bases fitting TRBD1. Germline CDR1 SGDLS, CDR2 YYNGEE. Unmatched junction bases numbered 4, after V lost 4 bases and J lost 2 bases. The CDR3 runs to 14 residues. Combining the CDR3 with reference TRBV9 and TRBJ2-3 gives the whole variable domain DSGVTQTPKHLITATGQRVTLRCSPRSGDLSVYWYQQSLDQGLQFLIQYYNGEERAKGNILERFSAQQFPDLHSELNLSSLELGDSALYFCASSTTGLTDTQYFGPGTRLTVL.

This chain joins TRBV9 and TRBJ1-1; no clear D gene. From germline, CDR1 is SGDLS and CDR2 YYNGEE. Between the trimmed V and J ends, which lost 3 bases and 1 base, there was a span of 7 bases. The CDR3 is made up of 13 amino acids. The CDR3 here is CASSASPNTEAFF. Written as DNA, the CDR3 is TGTGCCAGCAGCGCCTCCCCGAACACTGAAGCTTTCTTT.

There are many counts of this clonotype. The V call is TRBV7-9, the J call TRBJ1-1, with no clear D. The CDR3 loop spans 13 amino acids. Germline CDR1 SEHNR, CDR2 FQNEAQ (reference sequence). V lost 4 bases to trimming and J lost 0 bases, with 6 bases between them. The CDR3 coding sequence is TGTGCCAGCAGCTCGACATTGAACACTGAAGCTTTCTTT. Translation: CASSSTLNTEAFF.

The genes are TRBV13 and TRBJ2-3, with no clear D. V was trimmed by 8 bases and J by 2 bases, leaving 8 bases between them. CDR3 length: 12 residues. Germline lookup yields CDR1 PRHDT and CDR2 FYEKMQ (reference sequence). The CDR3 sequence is CASAMFTDTQYF. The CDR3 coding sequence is TGTGCCAGCGCTATGTTCACAGATACGCAGTATTTT.

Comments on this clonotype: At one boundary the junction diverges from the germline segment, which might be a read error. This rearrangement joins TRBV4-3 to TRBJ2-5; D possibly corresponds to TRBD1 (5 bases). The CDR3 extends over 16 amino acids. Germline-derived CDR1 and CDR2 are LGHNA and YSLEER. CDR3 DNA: TGCGCCAGCAGCCAAGAGCGTAGGCAGGGTCAAGAGGCCCAGTACTTC. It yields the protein CASSQERRQGQEAQYF.

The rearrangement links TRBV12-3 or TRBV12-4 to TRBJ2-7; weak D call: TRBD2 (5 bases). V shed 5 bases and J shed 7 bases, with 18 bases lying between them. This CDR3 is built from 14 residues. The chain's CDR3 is CASSPGSRTGEQYF. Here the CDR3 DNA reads TGTGCCAGCAGTCCTGGATCCAGAACGGGAGAGCAGTACTTC.

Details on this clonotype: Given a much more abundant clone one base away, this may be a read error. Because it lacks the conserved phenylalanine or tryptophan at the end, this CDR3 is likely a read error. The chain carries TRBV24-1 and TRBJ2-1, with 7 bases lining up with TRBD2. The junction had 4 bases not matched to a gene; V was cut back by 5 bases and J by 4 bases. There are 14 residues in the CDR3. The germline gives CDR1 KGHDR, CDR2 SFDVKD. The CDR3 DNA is TGTGCCACCAGTGGGAGGCGGGAGTACAATGAGCAGTTCTCC. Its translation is CATSGRREYNEQFS.

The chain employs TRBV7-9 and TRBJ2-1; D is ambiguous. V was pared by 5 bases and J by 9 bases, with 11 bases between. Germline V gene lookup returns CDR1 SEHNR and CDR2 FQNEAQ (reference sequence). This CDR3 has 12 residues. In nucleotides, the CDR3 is TGTGCCAGCAGCCCGGACCTCCTTGAGCAGTTCTTC. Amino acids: CASSPDLLEQFF.

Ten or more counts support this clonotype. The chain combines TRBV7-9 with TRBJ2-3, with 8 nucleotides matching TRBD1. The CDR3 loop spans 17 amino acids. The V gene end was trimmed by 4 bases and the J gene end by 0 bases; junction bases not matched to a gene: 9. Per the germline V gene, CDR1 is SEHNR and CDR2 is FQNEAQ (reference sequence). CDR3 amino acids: CASSSPLDRVSTDTQYF. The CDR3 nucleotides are TGTGCCAGCAGCTCTCCCCTGGACAGGGTTAGCACAGATACGCAGTATTTT. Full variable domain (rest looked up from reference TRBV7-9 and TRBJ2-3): DTGVSQNPRHKITKRGQNVTFRCDPISEHNRLYWYRQTLGQGPEFLTYFQNEAQLEKSRLLSDRFSAERPKGSFSTLEIQRTEQGDSAMYLCASSSPLDRVSTDTQYFGPGTRLTVL.

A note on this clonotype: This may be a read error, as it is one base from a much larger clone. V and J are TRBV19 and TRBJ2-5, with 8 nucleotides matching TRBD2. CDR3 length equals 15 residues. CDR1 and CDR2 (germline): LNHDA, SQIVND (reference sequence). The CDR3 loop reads CACSIGTRGLVTQYF. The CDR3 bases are TGTGCCTGTAGTATCGGGACTAGAGGATTAGTGACCCAGTACTTC.

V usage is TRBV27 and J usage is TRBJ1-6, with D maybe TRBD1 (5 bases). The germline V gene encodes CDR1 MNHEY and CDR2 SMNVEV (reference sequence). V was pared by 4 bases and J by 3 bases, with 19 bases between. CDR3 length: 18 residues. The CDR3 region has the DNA TGTGCCAGCAGTTCGGGAAGGGAAAGGGGTCTCTATAATTCACCCCTCCACTTT. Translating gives CASSSGRERGLYNSPLHF.

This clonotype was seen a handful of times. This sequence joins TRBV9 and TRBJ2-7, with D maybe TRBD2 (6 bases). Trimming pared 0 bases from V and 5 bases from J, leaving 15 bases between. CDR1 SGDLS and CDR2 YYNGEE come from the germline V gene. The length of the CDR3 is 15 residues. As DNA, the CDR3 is TGTGCCAGCAGCGTAGAAGAAGCGGGTCACGACGAGCAGTACTTC. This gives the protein CASSVEEAGHDEQYF.

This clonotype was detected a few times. The CDR3 protein is CASSAGASRYNEQFF. The CDR3 bases are TGTGCCAGCAGCGCGGGAGCCAGTAGGTACAATGAGCAGTTCTTC. The chain employs TRBV11-2 and TRBJ2-1; TRBD2 agrees at 7 bases. The length of the CDR3 is 15 residues. Looked up from germline, CDR1 is SGHAT and CDR2 is FQNNGV. The junction had 8 bases not matched to a gene; V was cut back by 5 bases and J by 4 bases.